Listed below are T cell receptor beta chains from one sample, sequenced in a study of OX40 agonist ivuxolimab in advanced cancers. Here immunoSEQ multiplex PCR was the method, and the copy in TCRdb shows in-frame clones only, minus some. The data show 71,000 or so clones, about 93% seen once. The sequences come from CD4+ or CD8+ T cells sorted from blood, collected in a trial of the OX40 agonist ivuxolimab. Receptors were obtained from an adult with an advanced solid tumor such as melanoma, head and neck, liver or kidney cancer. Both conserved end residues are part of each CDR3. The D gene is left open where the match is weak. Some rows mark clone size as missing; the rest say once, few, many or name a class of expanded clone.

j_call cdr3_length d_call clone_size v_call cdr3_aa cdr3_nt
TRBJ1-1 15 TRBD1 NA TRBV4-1 CASSHRGGEKGEAFF TGCGCCAGCAGTCACAGAGGGGGCGAGAAGGGTGAAGCTTTCTTT
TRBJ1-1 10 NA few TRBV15 CATSRTFAFF TGTGCCACCAGCAGGACCTTCGCTTTCTTT
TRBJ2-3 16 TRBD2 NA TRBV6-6 CASSYFIAGGGDTQYF TGTGCCAGCAGTTACTTCATCGCGGGGGGGGGAGATACGCAGTATTTT
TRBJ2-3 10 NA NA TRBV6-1 CATSGLELFF TGTGCCACTTCGGGACTTGAACTTTTCTTT
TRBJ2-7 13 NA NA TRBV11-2 CASSLEPGDEQYF TGTGCCAGCAGCTTAGAACCCGGCGACGAGCAGTACTTC
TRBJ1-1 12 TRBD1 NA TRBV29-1 CSVLQGTPEAFF TGCAGCGTTTTACAGGGGACCCCTGAAGCTTTCTTT
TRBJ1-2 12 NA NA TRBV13 CASSFDGYGYTF TGTGCCAGCAGCTTCGACGGCTATGGCTACACCTTC
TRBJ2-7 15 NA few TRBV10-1 CASSGAGSDSYEQYF TGCGCCAGCAGTGGAGCGGGTTCCGATTCCTACGAGCAGTACTTC
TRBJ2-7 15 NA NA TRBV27 CASSLFASGFDEQYF TGTGCCAGCAGTCTTTTCGCCTCTGGTTTTGACGAGCAGTACTTC
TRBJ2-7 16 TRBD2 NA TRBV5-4 CASSPGTSYSSYEQYF TGTGCCAGCAGCCCCGGGACTAGCTATAGCTCCTACGAGCAGTACTTC
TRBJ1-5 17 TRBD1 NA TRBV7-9 CASSLWENGQGREPQHF TGTGCCAGCAGCTTGTGGGAAAACGGACAGGGTAGGGAGCCCCAGCATTTT
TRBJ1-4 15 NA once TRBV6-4 CASSDSSPANEKLFF TGTGCCAGCAGTGACTCAAGCCCAGCTAATGAAAAACTGTTTTTT
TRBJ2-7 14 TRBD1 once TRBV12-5 CASGSGTGLYEQYF TGTGCTAGTGGTTCCGGGACAGGGCTCTACGAGCAGTACTTC
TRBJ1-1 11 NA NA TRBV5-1 CASSLGTEAFF TGCGCCAGCAGCTTGGGGACGGAAGCTTTCTTT
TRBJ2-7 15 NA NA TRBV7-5 CASSPGTGKSYEQYF TGTGCCAGCAGCCCAGGGACAGGGAAATCCTACGAGCAGTACTTC
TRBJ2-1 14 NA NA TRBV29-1 CSVVYILTYNEQFF TGCAGCGTTGTTTACATTCTAACCTACAATGAGCAGTTCTTC
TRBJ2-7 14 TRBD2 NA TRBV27 CASSLTSGSYEQYF TGTGCCAGCAGTCTGACTAGCGGGTCCTACGAGCAGTACTTC
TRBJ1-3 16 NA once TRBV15 CATSRDGGAPGNTIYF TGTGCCACCAGCAGAGATGGGGGGGCCCCTGGAAACACCATATATTTT
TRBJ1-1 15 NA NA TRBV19 CASRVIEGSNTEAFF TGTGCCAGTAGAGTTATAGAGGGTTCGAACACTGAAGCTTTCTTT
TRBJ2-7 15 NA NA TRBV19 CASSMGSPNPYEQYF TGTGCCAGTAGTATGGGCAGTCCGAACCCCTACGAGCAGTACTTC
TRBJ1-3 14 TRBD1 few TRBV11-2 CASSPDRAGNTIYF TGTGCCAGCAGCCCCGACAGGGCTGGAAACACCATATATTTT
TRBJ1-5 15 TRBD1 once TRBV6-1 CASRVDPGGNQPQHF TGTGCCAGCAGGGTAGACCCAGGGGGAAATCAGCCCCAGCATTTT
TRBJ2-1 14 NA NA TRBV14 CASSPIASYNEQFF TGTGCCAGCAGCCCGATCGCCTCCTACAATGAGCAGTTCTTC
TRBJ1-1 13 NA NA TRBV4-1 CASSLGQNTEAFF TGCGCCAGCAGCCTGGGACAAAACACTGAAGCTTTCTTT
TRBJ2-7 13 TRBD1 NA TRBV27 CATSYRGIREQYF TGTGCCACCAGTTACAGGGGCATTCGCGAGCAGTACTTC
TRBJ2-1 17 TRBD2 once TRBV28 CASSLWARLAGSNEQFF TGTGCCAGCAGTTTATGGGCGAGACTAGCGGGATCCAATGAGCAGTTCTTC
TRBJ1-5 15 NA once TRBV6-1 CASSEGPYSNQPQHF TGTGCCAGCAGTGAAGGGCCCTATAGCAATCAGCCCCAGCATTTT
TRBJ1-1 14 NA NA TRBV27 CASSLGTVNTEAFF TGTGCCAGCAGTTTAGGGACGGTGAACACTGAAGCTTTCTTT
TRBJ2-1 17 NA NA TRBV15 CATSRVAGLEGRRVQFF TGTGCCACCAGCAGGGTGGCTGGACTTGAGGGAAGACGGGTGCAGTTCTTC
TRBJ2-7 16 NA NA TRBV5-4 CASSLAVNSGTYEQYF TGTGCCAGCAGCTTGGCCGTTAACTCTGGAACTTACGAGCAGTACTTC
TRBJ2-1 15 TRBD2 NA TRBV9 CASSVYWGAGDEQFF TGTGCCAGCAGCGTATATTGGGGAGCGGGGGATGAGCAGTTCTTC
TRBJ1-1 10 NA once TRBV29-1 CSVDGQSAFF TGCAGCGTTGATGGGCAGAGCGCTTTCTTT
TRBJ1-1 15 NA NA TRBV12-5 CASGWVNGQNTEAFF TGTGCTAGTGGTTGGGTTAATGGGCAGAACACTGAAGCTTTCTTT
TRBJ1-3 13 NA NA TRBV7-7 CASSLVEGGTIYF TGTGCTAGCAGCTTAGTTGAGGGAGGCACCATATATTTT
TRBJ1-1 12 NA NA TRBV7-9 CASRGMDTKAFF TGTGCCAGCAGGGGAATGGACACCAAAGCTTTCTTT
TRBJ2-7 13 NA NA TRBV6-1 CASSGPRRYEQYF TGTGCCAGCAGTGGCCCCAGACGGTACGAGCAGTACTTC
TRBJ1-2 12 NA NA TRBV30 CAWNEGGFGYTF TGTGCCTGGAACGAAGGGGGTTTTGGCTACACCTTC
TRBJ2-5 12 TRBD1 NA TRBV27 CASSVTGVTQYF TGTGCCAGCAGTGTGACAGGGGTTACCCAGTACTTC
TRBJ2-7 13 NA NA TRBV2 CASRTPKNQEQYF TGTGCCAGCAGAACCCCGAAGAACCAGGAGCAGTACTTC
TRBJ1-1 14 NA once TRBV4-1 CASRSGPSNTEAFF TGCGCCAGCAGGTCCGGGCCCTCGAACACTGAAGCTTTCTTT
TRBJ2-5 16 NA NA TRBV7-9 CASSLSLGDRQETQYF TGTGCCAGCAGCTTAAGCCTGGGCGATCGGCAAGAGACCCAGTACTTC
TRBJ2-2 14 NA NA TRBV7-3 CASSYRANTGELFF TGTGCCAGCTCCTACCGGGCGAACACCGGGGAGCTGTTTTTT
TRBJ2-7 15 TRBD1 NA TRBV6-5 CASSYSTQGAYEQYF TGTGCCAGCAGTTACTCGACGCAGGGGGCCTACGAGCAGTACTTC
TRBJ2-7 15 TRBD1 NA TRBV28 CASRGGQARAYEQYF TGTGCCAGCAGGGGGGGACAGGCTCGTGCCTACGAGCAGTACTTC
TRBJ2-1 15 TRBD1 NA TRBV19 CASSIEGQGVNEQFF TGTGCCAGTAGTATAGAAGGACAGGGGGTAAATGAGCAGTTCTTC
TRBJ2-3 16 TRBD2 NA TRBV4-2 CASSQETSGMTDTQYF TGTGCCAGCAGCCAGGAGACTAGCGGGATGACAGATACGCAGTATTTT
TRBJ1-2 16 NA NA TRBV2 CASSEALRTAAYGYTF TGTGCCAGCAGTGAAGCGCTTCGGACGGCGGCCTATGGCTACACCTTC
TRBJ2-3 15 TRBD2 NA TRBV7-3 CASSYGTIDTDTQYF TGTGCCAGCAGCTACGGGACTATCGACACAGATACGCAGTATTTT
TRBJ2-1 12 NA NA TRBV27 CASAPGGNEQFF TGTGCCAGCGCCCCCGGGGGCAATGAGCAGTTCTTC
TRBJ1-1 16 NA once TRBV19 CASSMRQTLLNTEAFF TGTGCCAGTAGTATGCGACAGACCCTACTTAACACTGAAGCTTTCTTT
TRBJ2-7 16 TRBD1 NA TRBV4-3 CASSQDLAGQAYEQYF TGCGCCAGCAGCCAAGATCTGGCGGGACAGGCCTACGAGCAGTACTTC
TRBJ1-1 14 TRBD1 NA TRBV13 CASSLRTGNTEAFF TGTGCCAGCAGCTTAAGGACAGGGAACACTGAAGCTTTCTTT
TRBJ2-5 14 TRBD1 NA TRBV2 CASSDPTGEETQYF TGTGCCAGCAGTGATCCGACAGGGGAAGAGACCCAGTACTTC
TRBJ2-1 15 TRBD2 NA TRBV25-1 CANSVSGGPYNEQFF TGTGCCAACAGTGTAAGCGGGGGGCCTTACAATGAGCAGTTCTTC
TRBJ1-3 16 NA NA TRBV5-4 CASSLGQGASGNTIYF TGTGCCAGCAGCTTGGGTCAGGGAGCCTCTGGAAACACCATATATTTT